The T cell receptor beta chain under discussion was sequenced for a study of Ad26.COV2.S vaccination and SARS-CoV-2 variants (dated by TCRdb to the early 2020s). Concerning the study at large: TCRbeta repertoire sequencing served as the tool for gauging how specific and how broad the SARS-CoV-2-reactive T cell receptors were following Ad26.COV2.S vaccination. The TCR-sequenced set comprised approximately 32 samples: about 19 Ad26.COV2.S vaccine recipients, 5 placebo recipients and 8 SARS-CoV-2 convalescent individuals. Broader findings and caveats from the paper: Higher spike-specific TCR breadth was observed in Ad26.COV2.S recipients than in placebo recipients (P = 0.0014). Substantial breadth of spike-specific CD8+ and CD4+ T cell responses was reported after vaccination. Vaccine and placebo recipients had similar non-spike TCR breadth, a finding consistent with the vaccine containing only spike. The authors noted that the TCR breadth and depth analyses may have underestimated total T cell responses.

Per the publication, the time point label means: individuals recovered from natural SARS-CoV-2 infection. The immunoSEQ Assay was the method used to sequence TCRbeta CDR3 regions. After extraction, genomic DNA underwent amplification by bias-controlled multiplex PCR, followed by high-throughput sequencing. Per the original workflow: To quantify the absolute abundance of every unique TCRbeta CDR3 region, sequences were collapsed and filtered. T cell fraction was estimated by normalizing TCRbeta template counts to usable DNA, with usable DNA measured through amplification of reference genes found in all nucleated cells. Repertoire TCRs were annotated as SARS-CoV-2-specific when V gene, CDR3 amino acid sequence and J gene were exactly matched to a known reactive TCR set. MIRA supplied the reference SARS-CoV-2 TCR set, which was filtered for enrichment in COVID-19-positive ImmuneCODE repertoires so that public or cross-reactive TCRs were removed. Drawing on the MIRA antigens, annotated TCRs were analysed further at the level of specific ORF or position within ORF. Breadth was defined as the number of annotated unique rearrangements divided by the total number of unique productive rearrangements, and depth was defined as the summed frequency of the annotated unique rearrangements. TCR breadth was compared between groups using two-sided Wilcoxon rank-sum tests. TCRdb obtained this table from immuneACCESS and retained in-frame rearrangements with V and J assigned. These tables miss some clones; where compared with another copy, unresolved V genes account for less than half of the shortfall, and the remainder is unexplained. That table gives V, J and clone size, and the DNA gave D and trimming. The sample records roughly 100,000 clones, about three quarters of which are singletons. 17% of the sample comes from the top ten.

In the case of this clone: The antigen this receptor binds is unknown. Qualities for individual bases were not recorded, and no much larger clone is one base off.

The sequenced sample was peripheral blood, obtained after recovery from COVID-19. This clonotype was sampled from a human donor who had recovered from COVID-19.

CDR3 region: CASTIRGSGDTQYF. The DNA sequence reads TGTGCCAGCACCATCCGAGGGTCTGGAGATACGCAGTATTTT. In this chain, TRBV3-1 (or the pseudogene TRBV3-2) is recombined with TRBJ2-3, and possibly TRBD2, on 5 matching bases. The junction shows trimming of 7 bases on V and 5 bases on J, plus 16 bases between the germline ends. The CDR3 holds 14 amino acids from the cysteine to the phenylalanine. Of the read, only the CDR3 DNA is kept; its 42 bases are in frame from base 1. CDR1 LGHDT and CDR2 YNNKEL are derived from the germline V gene (reference sequence).